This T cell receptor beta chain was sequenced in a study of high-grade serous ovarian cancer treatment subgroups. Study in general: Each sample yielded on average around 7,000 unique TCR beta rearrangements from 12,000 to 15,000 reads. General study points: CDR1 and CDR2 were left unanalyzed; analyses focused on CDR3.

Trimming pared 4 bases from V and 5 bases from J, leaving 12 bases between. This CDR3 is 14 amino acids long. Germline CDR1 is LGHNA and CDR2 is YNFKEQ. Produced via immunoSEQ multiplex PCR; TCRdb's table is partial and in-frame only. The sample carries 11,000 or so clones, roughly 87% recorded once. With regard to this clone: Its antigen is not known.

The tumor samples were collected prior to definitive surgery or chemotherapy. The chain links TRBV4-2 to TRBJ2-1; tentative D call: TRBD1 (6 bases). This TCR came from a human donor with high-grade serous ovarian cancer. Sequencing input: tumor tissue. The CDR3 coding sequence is TGTGCCAGCAGCCTGAACAGGGCGAACAATGAGCAGTTCTTC. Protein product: CASSLNRANNEQFF.